This T cell receptor (beta chain) is from a study of spatial heterogeneity in lung cancer. Study-level findings and limits: Detection of ubiquitous tumor TCRs in blood was higher at resection than follow-up.

The ends were cut back, 4 bases at V and 3 bases at J, with 13 bases in the middle. The CDR3 spans 14 residues. From germline, CDR1 is SGHRS and CDR2 YFSETQ. In TCRdb, the 5' RACE reads were re-called with MiXCR into one record per CDR3 protein. The sample carries around 110,000 distinct CDR3 sequences, 12% recorded once. As regards this clonotype: Its antigen is not identified.

Stated time point: blood at routine non-recurrence follow-up after resection. Material for sequencing was whole RNA from tumor, nontumor lung or frozen PBMC, left unsorted. The TCR originated in a male donor with early-stage non-small cell lung cancer. This specimen was PBMCs, taken at follow-up. This chain joins TRBV5-1 and TRBJ1-2; D remains ambiguous. This chain's CDR3 is CASSGRTDHYGYTF. DNA for the CDR3: TGCGCCAGCAGCGGAAGGACGGATCACTATGGCTACACCTTC.